This entry is about one T cell receptor (beta chain). Its specificity is unknown. PCR involved 60 Vbeta and 13 Jbeta primers. Produced via immunoSEQ multiplex PCR; TCRdb's table is partial and in-frame only. The sample has some 78,000 clones; around 80% are singletons. The data derive from a study of cytomegalovirus exposure and HLA in healthy donors. Study findings and constraints: The number of N-insertions in an Asian-associated ancestry cluster was reportedly below the roughly 660-donor mean in a later analysis.

The receptor comes from a man aged 45-60 years in good health and CMV-seropositive. The sequenced sample consisted of PBMCs.

CDR3 loop: CASSLEGGRFF. The DNA for the CDR3 is TGCGCCAGCAGCTTGGAAGGGGGCCGGTTCTTC. The gene calls are TRBV5-1 and TRBJ2-1; 7 nucleotides align to TRBD1. CDR3 length: 11 residues. The V and J ends lost 0 bases and 15 bases, in that order; junction bases with no gene match: 3. CDR1 and CDR2 (germline): SGHRS, YFSETQ.